This section outlines one TCR beta chain sequence together with its context. Its cognate antigen is unknown. Germline V CDR1 and CDR2: SSHAT, FNYEAQ (reference sequence). V was cut by 4 bases and J by 2 bases, with 12 bases left in between. This CDR3 contains 15 residues. Profiling relied on immunoSEQ multiplex PCR, and the TCRdb table lists in-frame clones only, not all of them. The sample includes approximately 88,000 clones, approximately 90% of them seen just once. These data come from a study of T cell responses to AZD1222 COVID-19 vaccine. Findings of the study overall: With two AZD1222 doses given, Spike-specific TCR breadth and depth both rose. AZD1222 recipients seropositive at baseline numbered only six or seven. Spike regions recognized by vaccine-associated CD4 TCRs spanned the protein, led by 160-218 and 743-854. Donors were largely white British and mainly female; clonal diversity was possibly underestimated.

The receptor's source is an adult in good health. The sequencing here drew on peripheral blood, taken on day 0 of AZD1222 vaccination. The chain couples TRBV7-7 to TRBJ1-3; tentative D call: TRBD1 (6 bases). The CDR3 bases are TGTGCCAGCAGCTCCAACAGGGAACCTGGAAACACCATATATTTT. Translating gives CASSSNREPGNTIYF.